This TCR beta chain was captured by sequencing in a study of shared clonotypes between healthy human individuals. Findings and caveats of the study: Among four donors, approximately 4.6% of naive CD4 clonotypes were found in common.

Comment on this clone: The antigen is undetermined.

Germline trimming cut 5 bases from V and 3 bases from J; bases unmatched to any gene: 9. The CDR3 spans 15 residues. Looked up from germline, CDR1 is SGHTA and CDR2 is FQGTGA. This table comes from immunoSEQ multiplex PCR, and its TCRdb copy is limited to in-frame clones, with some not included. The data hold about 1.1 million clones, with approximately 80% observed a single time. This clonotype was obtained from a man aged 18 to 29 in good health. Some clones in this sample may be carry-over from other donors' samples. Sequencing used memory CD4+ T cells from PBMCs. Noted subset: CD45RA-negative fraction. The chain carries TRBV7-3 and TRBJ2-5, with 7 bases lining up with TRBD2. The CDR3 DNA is TGTGCCAGCAGCCGTGGGACTACGGAAAAAGAGACCCAGTACTTC. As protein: CASSRGTTEKETQYF. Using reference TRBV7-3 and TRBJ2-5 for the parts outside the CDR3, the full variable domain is GAGVSQTPSNKVTEKGKYVELRCDPISGHTALYWYRQSLGQGPEFLIYFQGTGAADDSGLPNDRFFAVRPEGSVSTLKIQRTERGDSAVYLCASSRGTTEKETQYFGPGTRLLVL.